This T cell receptor (beta chain) was profiled in a study of CD8 T cells in Susac syndrome. RNA was extracted with the RNeasy kit, and a quantity of roughly 0.5 to 1 ug was reverse transcribed using random hexamers. TCRdb fed the immunoSEQ multiplex PCR reads into MiXCR, producing one record per CDR3 protein. The table has 100,000 to 150,000 distinct CDR3 sequences, nearly 95% seen once; the top ten hold around 0.12%. CDR1 is SNHLY, CDR2 FYNNEI, per germline. This CDR3 has 16 amino acids. A word on this clonotype: At one of its ends the junction is not consistent with the germline gene, which may arise from a read error.

CD8+ and CD4+ T cells taken from blood had their TCR beta sequenced. The chain carries TRBV2 and TRBJ1-1; maybe TRBD1 (5 bases). The TCR was taken from a human donor in good health. The specimen sequenced was CD4+ T cells from PBMCs. DNA for the CDR3: TGTGCCAGCAGTGAAGGGGCTAGTCACAGGAGGACTGAAGTTTTCTTT. This gives the protein CASSEGASHRRTEVFF.